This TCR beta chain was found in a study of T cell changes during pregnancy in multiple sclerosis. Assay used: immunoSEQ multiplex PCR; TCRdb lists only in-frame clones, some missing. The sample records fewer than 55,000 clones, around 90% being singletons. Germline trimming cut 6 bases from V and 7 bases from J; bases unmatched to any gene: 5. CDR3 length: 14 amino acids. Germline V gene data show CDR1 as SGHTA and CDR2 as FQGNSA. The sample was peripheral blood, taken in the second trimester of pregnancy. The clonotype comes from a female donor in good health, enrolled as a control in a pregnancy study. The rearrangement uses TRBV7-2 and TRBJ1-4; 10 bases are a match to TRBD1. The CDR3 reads CASRRTGGGEKLFF. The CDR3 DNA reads TGTGCCAGCAGACGGACAGGGGGTGGTGAAAAACTGTTTTTT.